Here is one T cell receptor beta chain with its context. TCRdb re-derived calls from the RT-PCR reads in MiXCR, one entry per CDR3 protein. The sample consists of more than 550,000 distinct CDR3 sequences, 14% of them appearing once. The receptor comes from a female donor in good health, serving as a healthy control. The sample was memory CD4+ T cells from blood.

CDR3 sequence reads: CASSSEPTDNEQFF. CDR3 nucleotide sequence: TGCGCCAGCAGCTCAGAACCGACGGACAATGAGCAGTTCTTC. The genes are TRBV5-1 and TRBJ2-1; D is uncertain. Germline lookup yields CDR1 SGHRS and CDR2 YFSETQ. CDR3 length: 14 amino acids. The V end was cut by 3 bases, the J end by 5 bases, with 12 bases between.